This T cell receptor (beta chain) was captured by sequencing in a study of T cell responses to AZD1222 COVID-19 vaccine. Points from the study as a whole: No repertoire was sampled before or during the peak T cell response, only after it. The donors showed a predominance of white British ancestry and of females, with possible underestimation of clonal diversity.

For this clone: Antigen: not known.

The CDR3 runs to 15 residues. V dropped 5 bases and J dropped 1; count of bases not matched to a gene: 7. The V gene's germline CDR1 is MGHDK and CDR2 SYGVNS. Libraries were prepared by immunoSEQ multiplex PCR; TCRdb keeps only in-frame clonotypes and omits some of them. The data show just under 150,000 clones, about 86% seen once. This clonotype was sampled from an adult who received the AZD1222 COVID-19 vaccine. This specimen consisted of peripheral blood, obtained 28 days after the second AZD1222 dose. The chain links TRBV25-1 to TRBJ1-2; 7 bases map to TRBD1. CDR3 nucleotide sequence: TGTGCCAGCAGTTTGACACAGGGGAATAACTATGGCTACACCTTC. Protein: CASSLTQGNNYGYTF.